This TCR beta chain emerged from a study of shared clonotypes between healthy human individuals. Assay: immunoSEQ multiplex PCR; the TCRdb copy retains only in-frame clones and omits some. The data contain 150,000 to 200,000 clones, about 93% of them singletons. Remarks on this clone: Its antigen is still unknown.

The CDR3 totals 16 residues. The V gene's germline CDR1 is MGHRA and CDR2 YSYEKL. The V segment lost 0 bases and the J segment 7 bases; nucleotides outside the gene matches: 7. Study-level points and caveats: Roughly 5% of naive CD4 clonotypes were common to a few donors.

The rearrangement links TRBV4-1 to TRBJ1-5, with 9 bases that match TRBD1. Sequenced sample: naive CD4+ T cells sorted from blood. Regarding subset: CD45RA+ positively selected. The sequence was obtained from a woman in her thirties in good health. CDR3 nucleotides: TGCGCCAGCAGCCAAGAAGGGACAGGGAGTAGACAGCCCCAGCATTTT. Translating it yields CASSQEGTGSRQPQHF.